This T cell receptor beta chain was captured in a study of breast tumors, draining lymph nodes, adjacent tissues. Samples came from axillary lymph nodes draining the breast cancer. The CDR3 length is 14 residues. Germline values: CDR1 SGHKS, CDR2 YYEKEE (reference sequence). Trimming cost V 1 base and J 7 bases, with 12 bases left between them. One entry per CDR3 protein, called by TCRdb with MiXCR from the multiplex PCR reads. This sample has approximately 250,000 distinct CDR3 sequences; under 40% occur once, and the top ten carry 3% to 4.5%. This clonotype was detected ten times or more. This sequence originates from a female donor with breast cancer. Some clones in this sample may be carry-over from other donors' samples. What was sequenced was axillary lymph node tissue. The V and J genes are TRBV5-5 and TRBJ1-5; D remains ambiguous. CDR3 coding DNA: TGTGCCAGCAGCTTGTGGGGTTCAATCCAGCCCCAGCATTTT. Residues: CASSLWGSIQPQHF.